A selection of T cell receptor beta chains follows, all from one sample in a study of T cell repertoires in cytomegalovirus infection. These receptors have no known antigen. TCRdb recomputed calls from the reads with MiXCR, one row per CDR3 protein. The table lists around 300,000 distinct CDR3 sequences, around 20% of them singletons. The sample here was cultured PBMCs, taken from culture after CMV antigen stimulation. These receptor sequences come from a human donor in good health (CMV status not recorded). Some clones in this sample may be carry-over from other donors' samples. The CDR3 runs from the conserved cysteine through the conserved F or W. The order of the fields is J gene, D gene, clone size, V gene, CDR3 protein, CDR3 DNA. D genes are given only for firm matches. Size tells how often a clone was seen (once, few, many) or the class of an expanded clone, and some rows leave it out.

>TRBJ2-1|TRBD2|few|TRBV29-1
CSVTGLAGGRFSYNEQFF
TGCAGCGTAACAGGACTAGCGGGAGGGCGTTTCTCCTACAATGAGCAGTTCTTC
>TRBJ2-7|NA|many|TRBV7-2
CASSLAGVYYEQYF
TGTGCCAGCAGCTTAGCGGGGGTCTACTACGAGCAGTACTTC
>TRBJ2-5|NA|many|TRBV7-2
CASSLEHRLETQYF
TGTGCCAGCAGCTTAGAACACAGGTTGGAGACCCAGTACTTC
>TRBJ2-7|NA|few|TRBV20-1
CSDRDNSYEQYF
TGCAGTGACCGGGACAACTCCTACGAGCAGTACTTC
>TRBJ2-1|NA|many|TRBV12-3/TRBV12-4
CASSFQREQFF
TGTGCCAGCAGTTTCCAAAGGGAGCAGTTCTTC
>TRBJ1-1|TRBD1|NA|TRBV7-2
CASSSTGGSTEAFF
TGTGCCAGCAGCTCAACAGGGGGATCCACTGAAGCTTTCTTT
>TRBJ2-1|TRBD1|few|TRBV19
CASRFAGQGMNEQFF
TGTGCCAGTAGGTTTGCGGGACAGGGGATGAATGAGCAGTTCTTC
>TRBJ1-2|NA|many|TRBV24-1
CATRDSNYGYTF
TGTGCCACCAGGGACTCTAACTATGGCTACACCTTC
>TRBJ1-1|TRBD1|few|TRBV4-1
CASRTGGTEAFF
TGCGCCAGCAGGACAGGGGGCACTGAAGCTTTCTTT
>TRBJ2-2|TRBD2|many|TRBV27
CATAGRDAPGELFF
TGTGCCACCGCCGGGAGGGATGCTCCCGGGGAGCTGTTTTTT
>TRBJ2-1|TRBD2|NA|TRBV20-1
CSARDPTSGHNEQFF
TGCAGTGCTAGAGACCCGACTAGCGGGCACAATGAGCAGTTCTTC
>TRBJ1-1|NA|few|TRBV20-1
CSASNRGTEAFF
TGCAGTGCTAGCAACCGGGGCACTGAAGCTTTCTTT
>TRBJ2-1|TRBD1|many|TRBV12-3/TRBV12-4
CASRRGQGYDEQFF
TGTGCCAGCAGAAGGGGACAGGGTTACGATGAGCAGTTCTTC
>TRBJ2-3|NA|few|TRBV7-2
CASSGSASNNADTQYF
TGTGCCAGCAGCGGGTCGGCTAGCAATAACGCAGATACGCAGTATTTT
>TRBJ1-1|NA|NA|TRBV6-2/TRBV6-3
CASSYPSFHTEAFF
TGTGCCAGCAGTTACCCCTCCTTTCACACTGAAGCTTTCTTT
>TRBJ1-2|TRBD1|many|TRBV5-1
CASSLDRGNGYTF
TGTGCCAGCAGCTTAGACAGGGGCAATGGCTACACCTTC
>TRBJ2-1|NA|many|TRBV7-9
CASSPRGGLRDEQFF
TGTGCCAGCAGTCCGCGGGGCGGCCTGAGGGATGAGCAGTTCTTC
>TRBJ2-2|NA|few|TRBV6-2/TRBV6-3
CASSYPASAYSGELFF
TGTGCCAGCAGTTACCCGGCTAGCGCCTACTCCGGGGAGCTGTTTTTT
>TRBJ2-4|TRBD2|many|TRBV7-2
CASSLIVTSEKNIQYF
TGTGCCAGCAGCTTAATCGTGACTAGCGAGAAAAACATTCAGTACTTC
>TRBJ1-4|TRBD1|NA|TRBV7-8
CASSPTGINEKLFF
TGTGCCAGCAGCCCGACAGGGATTAATGAAAAACTGTTTTTT
>TRBJ2-7|TRBD2|NA|TRBV7-2
CASSSTGGGAGEQYF
TGTGCCAGCAGCTCCACGGGGGGGGGGGCGGGCGAGCAGTACTTC
>TRBJ2-1|TRBD2|NA|TRBV6-2/TRBV6-3
CASSEGLLAGGPREQFF
TGTGCCAGCAGTGAAGGTCTTCTAGCGGGAGGGCCACGTGAGCAGTTCTTC
>TRBJ1-1|NA|many|TRBV11-1
CASSPATGENTEAFF
TGTGCCAGCAGCCCAGCGACGGGAGAGAACACTGAAGCTTTCTTT
>TRBJ2-1|NA|many|TRBV2
CASSEGGSYNEQFF
TGTGCCAGCAGTGAAGGGGGGTCCTACAATGAGCAGTTCTTC
>TRBJ1-1|NA|NA|TRBV30
CAWSEGGGTEAFF
TGTGCCTGGAGTGAGGGGGGGGGAACTGAAGCTTTCTTT
>TRBJ2-6|NA|NA|TRBV27
CASSLSGGRSGANVLTF
TGTGCCAGCAGTTTATCCGGAGGGAGGTCCGGGGCCAACGTCCTGACTTTC
>TRBJ2-5|TRBD2|NA|TRBV7-9
CASSLALAAETQYF
TGTGCCAGCAGCTTAGCGCTAGCGGCTGAGACCCAGTACTTC
>TRBJ2-5|TRBD2|NA|TRBV6-6
CASTSGSISRTQYF
TGTGCCAGCACTAGCGGGAGCATATCGCGAACCCAGTACTTC